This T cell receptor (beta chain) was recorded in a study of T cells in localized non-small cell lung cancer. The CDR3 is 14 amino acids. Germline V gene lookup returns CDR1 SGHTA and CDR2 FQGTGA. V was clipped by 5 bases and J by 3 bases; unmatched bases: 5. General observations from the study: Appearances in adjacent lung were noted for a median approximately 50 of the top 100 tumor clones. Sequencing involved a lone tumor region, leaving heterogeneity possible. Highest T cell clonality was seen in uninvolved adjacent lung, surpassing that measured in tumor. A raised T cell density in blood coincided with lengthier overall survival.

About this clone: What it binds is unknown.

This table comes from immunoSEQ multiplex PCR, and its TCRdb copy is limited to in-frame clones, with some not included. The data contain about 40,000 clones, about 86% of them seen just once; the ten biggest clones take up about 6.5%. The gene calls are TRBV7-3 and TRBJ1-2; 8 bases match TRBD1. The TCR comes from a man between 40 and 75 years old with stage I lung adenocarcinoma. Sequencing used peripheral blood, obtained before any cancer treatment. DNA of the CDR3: TGTGCCAGCAGCCAAGGACAGGGACACTATGGCTACACCTTC. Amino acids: CASSQGQGHYGYTF.